This TCR beta chain was identified during a study of tumor-infiltrating lymphocytes in primary liver carcinoma. Study summary: Roughly 3.65 to 8 million productive TCRbeta reads were obtained per sample, with similar numbers across tissue types.

Extraction of RNA together with DNA used about 17-31 mg of unsorted bulk tissue. No patient had received treatment, and all had chronic HBV infection. This CDR3 is 15 amino acids long. Germline V gene lookup returns CDR1 SGHAT and CDR2 FQNNGV. Study conclusions and caveats: The 250 largest clones made up significantly more of tumor than blood repertoires (p = 0.039).

Production of TCR beta cDNA used roughly 480 ng total RNA together with a constant-region primer. Investigators got TCR beta libraries out of three nested multiplex PCR rounds, done with slightly modified ARM-PCR. A C-beta reverse primer and TRBV1-TRBV30 forward primers served in each of the first two PCR rounds, at 9 to 10 cycles apiece. MiXCR was run by TCRdb on the multiplex PCR reads, yielding one entry per CDR3 protein. This sample has 70,000 to 85,000 distinct CDR3 sequences, with 60% to 80% found just once. Comment on this clonotype: Its target is not known. One junction end does not reproduce the germline sequence, and a read error may be involved.

This rearrangement joins TRBV11-2 to TRBJ1-1; D gene uncertain. This clonotype originated in a woman aged 60 to 75 with primary liver carcinoma and hepatitis B virus infection. Material: liver tumor tissue from sampling region 4. Specified subset: tumor region T4, right-lateral pole. The CDR3 is CASNLIVIHYTEAFF. The CDR3 DNA follows: TGTGCCAGCAACTTAATAGTGATCCATTACACTGAAGCTTTCTTT.